Listed here are 17 T cell receptor beta chains from one sample, sequenced in a study of shared clonotypes between healthy human individuals. Data came from immunoSEQ multiplex PCR; TCRdb stores just in-frame clones and leaves some out. This table holds millions of clones, approximately 90% found once. Sequencing was performed on naive CD4+ T cells sorted from blood. Specified subset: CD45RA+ positively selected. These receptors were collected from a man in his late teens or twenties in good health.

This rearrangement joins TRBV27 to TRBJ2-7; 8 positions agree with TRBD1. In germline, CDR1 is MNHEY, CDR2 SMNVEV (reference sequence). The J segment lost 2 bases and the V segment lost 4 bases, leaving 7 bases of the junction unmatched. The CDR3 runs 15 residues. The CDR3 DNA reads as TGTGCCAGCAGTTCCCTTAGACAGGGGACCTACGAGCAGTACTTC. Translation gives CASSSLRQGTYEQYF.

This chain links TRBV11-2 with TRBJ2-5, with D perhaps TRBD1 or TRBD2 (5 bases each). TRBJ2-7 explains the end of the DNA better; the J call may be wrong. There are 12 residues in the CDR3. Per the germline V gene, CDR1 is SGHAT and CDR2 is FQNNGV. The CDR3 region is CASSLWGNEQYF. As DNA, the CDR3 is TGTGCCAGCAGCTTATGGGGGAACGAGCAGTACTTC.

The J gene is TRBJ2-1, the V gene TRBV5-1; 8 nucleotides match TRBD2. V shed 0 bases, J shed 0 bases, and the junction held 2 bases outside the gene matches. Germline V gene lookup returns CDR1 SGHRS and CDR2 YFSETQ. The CDR3 loop spans 16 amino acids. CDR3 nucleotide sequence: TGCGCCAGCAGCTTGGTAACTAGCGGCTCCTACAATGAGCAGTTCTTC. The encoded protein is CASSLVTSGSYNEQFF.

Worth noting for this clone: Additional DNA sequences in this sample encode the identical CDR3. The V gene is TRBV5-1, the J gene TRBJ1-2; 7 bases map to TRBD1. Looked up from germline, CDR1 is SGHRS and CDR2 is YFSETQ. With V trimmed by 0 bases and J by 4 bases, 0 bases remained unmatched. The CDR3 consists of 13 residues. The CDR3 sequence: CASSLEGAYGYTF. As DNA, the CDR3 is TGCGCCAGCAGCTTGGAGGGGGCCTATGGCTACACCTTC.

This rearrangement joins TRBV6-1 to TRBJ1-1; tentative D call: TRBD1 (5 bases). Germline loops: CDR1 MNHNS, CDR2 SASEGT. The CDR3 runs 12 residues. Trimming removed 6 bases at V and 3 bases at J, with 8 bases between. CDR3 coding DNA: TGTGCCAGCAGGGGGCAGGACACTGAAGCTTTCTTT. Amino acid sequence: CASRGQDTEAFF.

The V call is TRBV19, the J call TRBJ1-5; 7 bases match TRBD1. Germline V gene lookup returns CDR1 LNHDA and CDR2 SQIVND (reference sequence). The CDR3 covers 15 residues. Trimming cost V 0 bases and J 6 bases; bases outside gene matches: 5. The CDR3 is CASSIDRGNRQPQHF. CDR3 coding DNA: TGTGCCAGTAGTATAGACAGGGGGAATCGTCAGCCCCAGCATTTT. Complete variable domain (other parts from reference TRBV19 and TRBJ1-5): DGGITQSPKYLFRKEGQNVTLSCEQNLNHDAMYWYRQDPGQGLRLIYYSQIVNDFQKGDIAEGYSVSREKKESFPLTVTSAQKNPTAFYLCASSIDRGNRQPQHFGDGTRLSIL.

The chain carries TRBV9 and TRBJ2-2; 8 bases line up with TRBD1. J lost 5 bases, V lost 0 bases, and 6 bases had no gene match. Germline CDR1 is SGDLS and CDR2 is YYNGEE. This CDR3 is built from 16 residues. Here the CDR3 reads CASSVGGQGATGELFF. DNA of the CDR3: TGTGCCAGCAGCGTAGGCGGACAGGGTGCTACCGGGGAGCTGTTTTTT.

The chain links TRBV19 to TRBJ1-1; possibly TRBD1 for D (6 bases). Trimming left V 4 bases short and J 1 base short, with 10 bases between. This CDR3 contains 14 residues. CDR1 LNHDA and CDR2 SQIVND come from the germline V gene (reference sequence). CDR3 sequence reads: CASSKDRRNTEAFF. CDR3 DNA sequence: TGTGCCAGTAGTAAGGACAGAAGGAACACTGAAGCTTTCTTT.

This rearrangement joins TRBV10-3 to TRBJ2-2; 7 bases align to TRBD1. CDR1 and CDR2 from the germline V gene are ENHRY and SYGVKD. CDR3 length equals 15 residues. Trimming took 2 bases from V and 7 from J; bases not matched to a gene: 7. This chain's CDR3 is CAISEQTGTGGELFF. For the CDR3, the DNA is TGTGCCATCAGTGAGCAGACAGGGACGGGCGGGGAGCTGTTTTTT.

This chain connects TRBV2 to TRBJ1-5; D not resolved. The germline CDR1 and CDR2 sequences are SNHLY and FYNNEI. The CDR3 has 13 residues. Trimming took off 1 base at V and 10 bases at J, with 11 bases between the two ends. CDR3 protein: CASSEGFLIPQHF. The DNA of the CDR3 is TGTGCCAGCAGTGAAGGGTTCCTAATCCCCCAGCATTTT. The full variable domain, its missing parts supplied by reference TRBV2 and TRBJ1-5, is EPEVTQTPSHQVTQMGQEVILRCVPISNHLYFYWYRQILGQKVEFLVSFYNNEISEKSEIFDDQFSVERPDGSNFTLKIRSTKLEDSAMYFCASSEGFLIPQHFGDGTRLSIL.

The sample holds one count of this clone. This chain uses TRBV6-1 with TRBJ2-2, with D unclear. V was trimmed by 2 bases and J by 0 bases, leaving 13 bases between them. The germline CDR1 and CDR2 sequences are MNHNS and SASEGT. The CDR3 length is 17 residues. CDR3 loop: CASSELSWGTNTGELFF. The CDR3 nucleotides are TGTGCCAGCAGTGAATTAAGCTGGGGAACGAACACCGGGGAGCTGTTTTTT.

This clone was recorded once. The chain is built from TRBV28 and TRBJ2-4, with no clear D. This CDR3 has 15 amino acids. Trimming removed 3 bases at V and 3 bases at J, with 12 bases between. Germline V lookup: CDR1 MDHEN, CDR2 SYDVKM. The CDR3 nucleotides are TGTGCCAGCAGTTTCCGGGTTTTGGACAAAAACATTCAGTACTTC. The encoded protein is CASSFRVLDKNIQYF.

The rearrangement joins TRBV15 to TRBJ2-3, with 10 positions matching TRBD2. V shed 0 bases, J shed 4 bases, and the junction held 22 bases outside the gene matches. The CDR3 totals 22 residues. Germline V CDR1 and CDR2: LNHNV, YYDKDF (reference sequence). The CDR3 sequence is CATSRDRGSEGLAGVKADTQYF. The CDR3 DNA follows: TGTGCCACCAGCAGAGATCGGGGCAGTGAGGGGCTAGCGGGGGTAAAGGCAGATACGCAGTATTTT.

On this clone itself: The same CDR3 also results from other DNA sequences found in this sample. The rearrangement uses TRBV5-1 and TRBJ1-4, with D hard to call. V dropped 0 bases and J dropped 0 bases, with 6 bases sitting between them. Germline CDR1 and CDR2: SGHRS and YFSETQ. The CDR3 has 15 residues. CDR3 DNA: TGCGCCAGCAGCTTGGGCGGGGCAACTAATGAAAAACTGTTTTTT. This encodes CASSLGGATNEKLFF. Complete variable domain (other parts from reference TRBV5-1 and TRBJ1-4): KAGVTQTPRYLIKTRGQQVTLSCSPISGHRSVSWYQQTPGQGLQFLFEYFSETQRNKGNFPGRFSGRQFSNSRSEMNVSTLELGDSALYLCASSLGGATNEKLFFGSGTQLSVL.

The J gene is TRBJ1-4, the V gene TRBV18; D remains ambiguous. The ends were cut back, 5 bases at V and 5 bases at J, with 12 bases in the middle. This CDR3 has 14 amino acids. Germline CDR1 and CDR2: KGHSH and LQKENI. The CDR3 protein is CASSLTAQNEKLFF. The CDR3 DNA follows: TGTGCCAGCTCATTAACGGCCCAGAATGAAAAACTGTTTTTT.

Details on this clone: Other DNA sequences in this sample translate to the same CDR3. The chain couples TRBV7-9 to TRBJ2-1, with unresolved D. Per the germline V gene, CDR1 is SEHNR and CDR2 is FQNEAQ (reference sequence). V shed 2 bases and J shed 7 bases, with 6 bases lying between them. CDR3 size: 12 residues. The CDR3 region has the DNA TGTGCCAGCAGCTTATCGGGTAATGAGCAGTTCTTC. This sequence encodes CASSLSGNEQFF.

The chain has TRBV6-1 and TRBJ1-1; TRBD1 matches 9 bases. Germline V lookup: CDR1 MNHNS, CDR2 SASEGT. There are 14 residues in the CDR3. Germline trimming cut 8 bases from V and 4 bases from J; bases unmatched to any gene: 8. This chain's CDR3 is CASGAMGQGTEAFF. CDR3 coding DNA: TGTGCCAGCGGAGCCATGGGACAGGGCACTGAAGCTTTCTTT.